The present T cell receptor (beta chain) was sequenced within a study of T cell responses to AZD1222 COVID-19 vaccine. Study-wide findings and caveats: Receipt of two AZD1222 doses was followed by a rise in Spike-specific TCR breadth and depth. In all cases, repertoires were sampled only after the peak T cell response. A mostly white British donor set with more females was recruited, and clonal diversity was possibly underestimated.

Using immunoSEQ multiplex PCR, the repertoire was profiled, and TCRdb retains in-frame clones only, with some absent. Altogether 95,000 to 150,000 clones are present, around 89% being singletons, with the ten largest covering approximately 3.4%. Notes on this clone: The antigen remains unidentified.

The germline V gene has CDR1 LGHDT and CDR2 YNNKEL (reference sequence). This CDR3 spans 18 amino acids. Losses at the gene ends were 0 bases for V and 7 bases for J; bases not matched to a gene: 10. The source of this sequence is an adult in good health. The V gene is TRBV3-1 (or the pseudogene TRBV3-2), the J gene TRBJ1-4; TRBD1 matches at 11 bases. Sample: peripheral blood, taken on day 0 of AZD1222 vaccination. DNA for the CDR3: TGTGCCAGCAGCCAAGAGAGGGGACCGGGACAGGGGGGTGAAAAACTGTTTTTT. Amino acids: CASSQERGPGQGGEKLFF.